The source of this TCR beta chain is a study of shared T cell receptors in the human thymus. J lost 3 bases, V lost 1 base, and 7 bases had no gene match. This CDR3 spans 15 amino acids. Germline loops: CDR1 SGHDT, CDR2 YYEEEE. Sequencing used immunoSEQ multiplex PCR; TCRdb keeps in-frame clones, though not all of them. Of hundreds of thousands of clones listed, over 75% were seen once; the top ten hold 0.009% to 0.0095%. The data were also submitted as part of a second study, on human thymus T cells. That source adds: As related research reported, thymic repertoires overlapped highly among unrelated individuals.

The sequence was obtained from a boy under three years old with a congenital heart defect. The chain links TRBV5-6 to TRBJ2-7; the match to TRBD1 covers 7 bases. Sequencing was carried out using thymocytes. The CDR3 DNA reads TGTGCCAGCAGCTTGCCGGGACAGATATACTACGAGCAGTACTTC. The encoded protein is CASSLPGQIYYEQYF.